Presented here are 25 T cell receptor beta chains from one specimen sequenced in a study of CD8+CD57+ T cells in acquired aplastic anemia. Flow cytometry had shown expanded CD8+CD57+ cells in the patients chosen for sequencing. According to the study, genomic DNA was the template for TCR beta VDJ and CDR3 profiling. TCRdb re-derived calls from the reads in MiXCR, one entry per CDR3 protein. The sample has roughly 61,000 distinct CDR3 sequences, roughly 60% seen once. Sequencing input: sorted CD4+, CD8+, or CD8+CD57+ T cells (not recorded which) from PBMCs. These receptors were obtained from a human donor with aplastic anemia.

This clonotype was recorded many times. V usage is TRBV3-1 and J usage is TRBJ1-6; 7 bases fit TRBD1. V shed 0 bases, J shed 4 bases, and the junction held 12 bases outside the gene matches. Germline CDR1 reads LGHDT; CDR2 reads YNNKEL (reference sequence). The CDR3 is 19 residues long. In DNA form, the CDR3 reads TGTGCCAGCAGCCAAGATCTGGCCTCGGGACAGTTGTATAATTCACCCCTCCACTTT. Its protein product is CASSQDLASGQLYNSPLHF.

This chain joins TRBV19 and TRBJ2-7; 12 bases are a match to TRBD2. In germline, CDR1 is LNHDA, CDR2 SQIVND (reference sequence). J gave up 5 bases and V 8 bases, and 4 bases lay outside the gene matches. This CDR3 contains 13 residues. This CDR3 reads CASASGGAHEQYF. The CDR3 DNA sequence: TGTGCCAGTGCTAGCGGGGGGGCTCACGAGCAGTACTTC.

V is TRBV19 and J is TRBJ2-7, with D tentatively TRBD1 (6 bases). The germline V and J ends were trimmed by 8 bases and 2 bases, with 19 bases remaining between them. The CDR3 is 15 residues long. The germline V gene encodes CDR1 LNHDA and CDR2 SQIVND (reference sequence). The CDR3 region is CASSMHGDIAYEQYF. DNA for the CDR3: TGTGCCAGTTCAATGCACGGGGACATAGCCTACGAGCAGTACTTC.

The gene calls are TRBV2 and TRBJ2-7; TRBD2 matches at 12 bases. In germline, CDR1 is SNHLY, CDR2 FYNNEI. V dropped 4 bases and J dropped 2; count of bases not matched to a gene: 0. This CDR3 has 14 residues. The CDR3 is CASSGLAGAYEQYF. CDR3 DNA: TGTGCCAGCAGTGGACTAGCGGGGGCCTACGAGCAGTACTTC.

About this clonotype itself: Because the CDR3 is missing its conserved closing phenylalanine or tryptophan, this is likely a read error. The chain links TRBV7-8 to TRBJ2-2; 9 bases map to TRBD2. The J segment lost 0 bases and the V segment lost 5 bases, leaving 7 bases of the junction unmatched. Germline CDR1 SGHVS, CDR2 FQNEAQ. The length of the CDR3 is 17 residues. The CDR3 loop reads CASSPRSGGANTGELFS. The CDR3 coding sequence is TGTGCCAGCAGCCCCCGTAGCGGGGGAGCGAACACCGGGGAGCTGTTTTCT.

This clonotype was detected many times. The gene calls are TRBV4-2 and TRBJ1-1; unclear D gene. Germline CDR1 is LGHNA and CDR2 is YNFKEQ. The CDR3 runs to 15 residues. V lost 0 bases and J lost 4, with 12 bases in between. This CDR3 reads CASSQDDVLGTEAFF. CDR3 nucleotide sequence: TGTGCCAGCAGCCAAGATGATGTTTTAGGCACTGAAGCTTTCTTT.

This clonotype was seen ten or more times. The chain carries TRBV12-3 or TRBV12-4 and TRBJ2-1, with D possibly TRBD1 on 6 matching bases. Trimming pared 5 bases from V and 0 bases from J, leaving 11 bases between. This CDR3 is 15 amino acids long. CDR3 residues: CASSNGQTSYNEQFF. CDR3 DNA sequence: TGTGCCAGCAGTAACGGACAGACCTCCTACAATGAGCAGTTCTTC.

Of note for this clonotype: With a much larger clone just one base away, this may be a read error. The chain employs TRBV10-3 and TRBJ2-7; 8 bases match TRBD1. The CDR3 is 16 residues long. The V segment lost 3 bases and the J segment 3 bases; nucleotides outside the gene matches: 10. The germline gives CDR1 ENHRY, CDR2 SYGVKD. For the CDR3, the DNA is TGTGCCATCAGTGACGAGGCGGACAGGGCCGGCTACGAGCAGTACTTC. It yields the protein CAISDEADRAGYEQYF.

The chain links TRBV20-1 to TRBJ2-7; 10 bases fit TRBD2. CDR1 is DFQATT and CDR2 is SNEGSKA in the germline V gene (reference sequence). V was clipped by 6 bases and J by 5 bases; unmatched bases: 19. CDR3 length: 17 residues. In DNA form, the CDR3 reads TGCAGTGCCCTAAACCCCATGTCCAGCGGGGGGGCAAACGAGCAGTACTTC. Translating gives CSALNPMSSGGANEQYF.

A few counts support this clonotype. This sequence joins TRBV10-1 and TRBJ2-2, with unresolved D. TRBJ1-5 explains the end of the DNA better; the J call may be wrong. Germline V CDR1 and CDR2: WNHNN, SYGVQD (reference sequence). This CDR3 is built from 15 residues. In DNA, the CDR3 is TGCGCCAGCAGTAATGCGGATTATAGCAATCAGCCCCAGCATTTT. Protein: CASSNADYSNQPQHF.

This clonotype was detected many times. The J gene is TRBJ1-5, the V gene TRBV5-1; D call uncertain. This CDR3 region has 14 residues. Germline V gives CDR1 SGHRS, CDR2 YFSETQ. V was clipped by 8 bases and J by 1 base, with 13 bases between them. CDR3 nucleotide sequence: TGCGCCAGTAGGGCAGACCTCAGCAATCAGCCCCAGCATTTT. This sequence encodes CASRADLSNQPQHF.

J is TRBJ2-5 and V is TRBV20-1, with 9 bases matching TRBD1. Germline lookup yields CDR1 DFQATT and CDR2 SNEGSKA (reference sequence). There are 12 residues in the CDR3. The trim removed 6 bases at V and 11 bases at J, leaving 10 bases unmatched. CDR3 sequence: CSATLDRGSQYF. CDR3 DNA: TGCAGTGCCACCCTGGACAGGGGATCTCAGTACTTC.

Sample share makes this clonotype medium-sized (0.01 to 0.1%). The rearrangement joins TRBV7-9 to TRBJ1-6; D call uncertain. CDR1 SEHNR and CDR2 FQNEAQ come from the germline V gene (reference sequence). V lost 0 bases to trimming and J lost 10 bases, with 4 bases between them. The CDR3 loop spans 12 amino acids. Written as DNA, the CDR3 is TGTGCCAGCAGCTTAGCTTCCTCACCCCTCCACTTT. Residues: CASSLASSPLHF.

This clonotype came up many times. This chain links TRBV28 with TRBJ2-5; D may be TRBD1 (6 bases). The CDR3 contains 15 residues. Germline CDR1 reads MDHEN; CDR2 reads SYDVKM. Trimming cost V 3 bases and J 4 bases, with 15 bases left between them. CDR3 residues: CASSLRGHLRETQYF. The CDR3 DNA is TGTGCCAGCAGTTTGAGGGGACACCTCAGAGAGACCCAGTACTTC.

The J gene is TRBJ1-6, the V gene TRBV27; possible D gene TRBD1, 6 bases. This CDR3 is built from 13 residues. Per germline, CDR1 MNHEY and CDR2 SMNVEV (reference sequence). V was clipped by 5 bases and J by 10 bases, with 12 bases between them. The CDR3 sequence is CASSLGGLSPLHF. CDR3 bases: TGTGCCAGCAGTCTAGGGGGGTTATCACCCCTCCACTTT.

The J gene is TRBJ2-2, the V gene TRBV5-6; perhaps TRBD2 as D (6 bases). Germline loops: CDR1 SGHDT, CDR2 YYEEEE. The CDR3 length is 16 residues. V lost 0 bases and J 7 bases, leaving 16 bases between the germline ends. CDR3: CASSLAGEGGGGELFF. The DNA of the CDR3 is TGTGCCAGCAGCTTGGCGGGGGAAGGCGGTGGCGGGGAGCTGTTTTTT.

V is TRBV19 and J is TRBJ1-1; D is possibly TRBD1 (5 bases). The V gene's germline CDR1 is LNHDA and CDR2 SQIVND (reference sequence). The CDR3 extends over 13 amino acids. Trimming took off 2 bases at V and 3 bases at J, with 7 bases between the two ends. The CDR3 DNA follows: TGTGCCAGTAGTATAAGGGACTACACTGAAGCTTTCTTT. Amino acid sequence: CASSIRDYTEAFF.

This clonotype was seen only a few times. One base away lies a much larger clone, so this may be a sequencing read error. V usage is TRBV11-1 and J usage is TRBJ2-1; 10 bases agree with TRBD2. This CDR3 contains 14 residues. CDR1 and CDR2 from the germline V gene are SGHAT and FQDESV (reference sequence). CDR3 sequence reads: CASSSAGGQNEQLF. The CDR3 DNA is TGTGCCAGCAGCTCAGCGGGGGGGCAGAATGAGCAGCTCTTC.

The V call is TRBV4-3, the J call TRBJ2-2; 8 bases are shared with TRBD2. The V gene's germline CDR1 is LGHNA and CDR2 YSLEER. V shed 11 bases and J 5 bases; nucleotides not matched to a gene: 13. CDR3 length: 15 amino acids. CDR3 nucleotide sequence: TGCGCCGGCAACCAAGACGGGGGGGCGACCGGGGAGCTGTTTTTT. Translated: CAGNQDGGATGELFF.

This clonotype was observed once. The chain recombines TRBV20-1 with TRBJ1-6; perhaps TRBD1 as D (5 bases). Germline loops: CDR1 DFQATT, CDR2 SNEGSKA (reference sequence). The CDR3 totals 15 residues. Trimming stripped 6 bases from V and 0 bases from J, with 12 bases between. The CDR3 DNA sequence: TGCAGTGCCCCAGGGCCAAGCTCCTATAATTCACCCCTCCACTTT. This codes for CSAPGPSSYNSPLHF.

The chain is built from TRBV7-2 and TRBJ1-2; TRBD1 might be the D (6 bases). Trimming removed 5 bases at V and 3 bases at J, with 16 bases between. The V gene's germline CDR1 is SGHTA and CDR2 FQGNSA. The CDR3 runs 15 residues. The CDR3, as DNA: TGTGCCAGCAGCGCAAGACAGGATGGCCACTATGGCTACACCTTC. It encodes CASSARQDGHYGYTF. The whole variable domain, filled in from reference TRBV7-2 and TRBJ1-2, reads GAGVSQSPSNKVTEKGKDVELRCDPISGHTALYWYRQSLGQGLEFLIYFQGNSAPDKSGLPSDRFSAERTGGSVSTLTIQRTQQEDSAVYLCASSARQDGHYGYTFGSGTRLTVV.

At least ten counts were recorded for this clonotype. Its ends do not fully match the called genes, so a read error is possible. The chain is built from TRBV5-1 and TRBJ2-5; D is undetermined. The CDR3 consists of 15 residues. The germline V gene encodes CDR1 SGHRS and CDR2 YFSETQ. The CDR3 nucleotides read TGCGCCAGCAGCTTGTATGGTGAACAGCAAGGGACCCAGTACTTC. Translating gives CASSLYGEQQGTQYF.

The gene calls are TRBV11-2 and TRBJ2-7; D may be TRBD1 or TRBD2 (5 bases each). This CDR3 region has 15 residues. V gave up 4 bases and J gave up 6 bases, with 19 bases separating them. The germline V gene has CDR1 SGHAT and CDR2 FQNNGV. The CDR3 sequence is CASSSQGSGLGEQYF. The CDR3 nucleotides are TGTGCCAGCAGCTCCCAGGGTTCGGGGTTGGGCGAGCAGTACTTC.

This chain connects TRBV20-1 to TRBJ2-5, with D perhaps given as TRBD1 or TRBD2 (5 bases each). This CDR3 is 14 amino acids long. The V gene's germline CDR1 is DFQATT and CDR2 SNEGSKA (reference sequence). Trimming pared 5 bases from V and 2 bases from J, leaving 15 bases between. The chain's CDR3 is CSARMGTAQETQYF. CDR3 DNA sequence: TGCAGTGCTCGAATGGGGACCGCGCAAGAGACCCAGTACTTC.

The rearrangement joins TRBV25-1 to TRBJ1-6; 9 bases are a match to TRBD1. The CDR3 sequence is 15 residues long. Germline V gives CDR1 MGHDK, CDR2 SYGVNS. V lost 6 bases and J lost 9; bases outside the gene matches: 9. The CDR3 DNA is TGTGCCAGCAGCCCGCCCCGACAGGGGGGTTCACCCCTCCACTTT. Translating it yields CASSPPRQGGSPLHF.